This T cell receptor (beta chain) was recovered during a study of blood T cell repertoires in COVID-19. TCRdb's table, derived via immunoSEQ multiplex PCR, lists solely in-frame clones and lacks some. Of 110,000 or so clones listed, around 84% are singletons. V gave up 5 bases and J gave up 5 bases; unmatched junction bases: 8. Germline V gene data show CDR1 as SGHAT and CDR2 as FQNNGV. The CDR3 loop spans 16 amino acids. This chain uses TRBV11-2 with TRBJ1-4; 10 bases line up with TRBD1. Input material: peripheral blood. The clonotype comes from a human donor in a cohort sampled during active COVID-19. The CDR3 DNA is TGTGCCAGCAGCCCCCGGACAGGGGGATTGAATGAAAAACTGTTTTTT. This sequence encodes CASSPRTGGLNEKLFF.